A single T cell receptor (beta chain) is shown here with its context. Its target is not known. The data were obtained in a study of T cell repertoires in cytomegalovirus infection. TCRdb reprocessed the reads via MiXCR and lists one record per CDR3 protein. The table shows approximately 730,000 distinct CDR3 sequences, with about 33% occurring only once. V shed 4 bases and J 6 bases; nucleotides not matched to a gene: 5. Germline CDR1 reads LGHDT; CDR2 reads YNNKEL (reference sequence). The CDR3 is 14 amino acids. The receptor's source is a human donor in good health (CMV status not recorded). Some clones in this sample may be carry-over from other donors' samples. This rearrangement joins TRBV3-1 to TRBJ2-1, with 8 bases that match TRBD2. The sequenced sample was cultured PBMCs, obtained from culture after CMV antigen stimulation. CDR3 sequence reads: CASSRITSGNEQFF. DNA for the CDR3: TGTGCCAGCAGCCGTATAACTAGCGGCAATGAGCAGTTCTTC.